This paragraph reports one T cell receptor (beta chain). Its antigen target is currently unknown. Base-call qualities are not available, and no considerably larger clone is one nucleotide away. The sample comes from a study of human T cells and chemical hapten exposure (dated by TCRdb to the early 2020s). About the investigation overall: For sensitization, 2% DPC in acetone was applied to a roughly 2 cm by roughly 2 cm area of upper inner arm skin. Throughout the study period of around 24 weeks, patients also received therapeutic DPC doses to the scalp every week. Patch testing on the upper back used Finn chambers containing 0.01% DPC, with scoring done after 6 days according to International Contact Dermatitis Research Group standards. The patient cohort, mostly female, included alopecia areata with under or over 50% scalp involvement, alopecia totalis and alopecia universalis. Libraries were pooled for sequencing, and per-sample TCR yields varied mainly because of small differences in library volumes within the pool. This study followed changes in the peripheral blood TCR repertoire in vivo during primary and secondary sensitization of alopecia patients to the hapten diphenylcyclopropenone (DPC). Blood samples were taken from patients before sensitization (week 0) and then at 2, 6 and about 24 weeks after DPC sensitization. For TCR sequencing, blood came from approximately 29 alopecia patients at anywhere from one to four time points (pre-sensitization, 2, 6 and 24 weeks). The investigation overall reported the following: Patch test score was positively correlated with the number of PT1 expanded TCRs, with significance at thresholds 8, 16 and 32 but not at 4. Alopecia, a presumed autoimmune disease, was present in all patients, so the immune response of the patients might differ from that of healthy individuals. Expanded TCRs formed significantly more large CDR3 similarity clusters than pre-sensitization or healthy control sets, consistent with antigen-driven responses. Repeated subsampling changed both the strength of the expansion versus patch-test correlation and the threshold at which that correlation became significant. DPC sensitization did not change how many TCRs were above 1 in 1000 frequency, and no evidence was found of alterations in global repertoire structure.

V is shortened by 6 bases, J by 6 bases, and the region joining them spans 13 bases. Including cysteine and phenylalanine, the CDR3 has 13 amino acids. CDR3 DNA only is kept here, 39 bases in frame from base 1. CDR1 and CDR2 were assigned from the germline V gene as SGHRS and YFSETQ. The time point label, read with the paper, signifies: pre-sensitization, week 0. In the paper's terms, the treatment or condition label means: therapeutic diphenylcyclopropenone sensitization with weekly scalp DPC. At each patch-test visit, blood was drawn before the patch test was applied. Patients were considered eligible if aged 18 to 70, diagnosed with alopecia and deemed suitable for DPC therapy, and patients were excluded if pregnant. Unfractionated whole blood was collected in Tempus Blood RNA tubes, and total RNA was extracted from that blood. Library preparation employed RACE. The sample was run on a NextSeq 500. During library preparation, unique molecular identifiers were attached to individual cDNA molecules so that TCRs could be counted quantitatively and reproducibly. For every blood RNA sample, sequencing covered both the TCR alpha and TCR beta chains. Per the source publication's procedure: Samples had a median of roughly 91,000 TCRs, with a range from roughly 20,000 to 700,000. The Decombinator software suite was used to annotate V, J and CDR3 in the TCR reads. To make PS versus PT1 abundance plots, every sample was subsampled to the same number of TCRs (28,000). TCRs were defined as expanded if absent before sensitization and observed at least eight times at the 2-week time point. The raw public data were reprocessed by TCRdb itself: fastp quality trimming at Q25, MiXCR clonotype calling, in-frame beta chains only. A single entry per CDR3 protein holds the most common genes and DNA from its merged rows. TCRdb's processing, not the authors', yielded these V and J calls. The sample table shows 200,000 to 300,000 distinct CDR3 sequences, and more than 6.5% are seen once. Jointly, the top ten make up about 2.5% of the sample.

The chain is encoded by TRBV5-1 joined to TRBJ2-1; a confident D gene designation cannot be given. This clonotype was obtained from a middle-aged woman with alopecia areata. Some clones in this sample may be carry-over from other donors' samples. This sample comprised whole blood, obtained in connection with sensitization to the hapten diphenylcyclopropenone (DPC). The nucleotides are TGCGCCAGCATCCCCGGCGAGCGCAATGAGCAGTTCTTC. It specifies CASIPGERNEQFF.